The 18 T cell receptor beta chains listed next were all sequenced from one sample in a study of T cells after yellow fever vaccination. MiXCR, applied by TCRdb to the 5' RACE reads, yields one record per CDR3 protein. Among about 320,000 distinct CDR3 sequences, around 4.3% were seen once, and the ten largest hold roughly 21%. The sample consisted of PBMCs, taken 15 days after the yellow fever booster vaccination. These receptors all stem from a man aged 18 to 29 who received the YFV17D yellow fever vaccine.

This clonotype came up many times. The V call is TRBV6-6, the J call TRBJ1-5, with 8 bases aligning to TRBD1. The germline V gene has CDR1 MNHNY and CDR2 SVGAGI (reference sequence). The CDR3 length is 15 residues. V was pared by 4 bases and J by 2 bases, with 4 bases of the junction left unmatched. CDR3 coding DNA: TGTGCCAGCAGTTTTCCGGGACAGGGCAATCAGCCCCAGCATTTT. Protein sequence: CASSFPGQGNQPQHF.

This clonotype was counted only a few times. V gene TRBV6-2 or TRBV6-3 combines with J gene TRBJ1-1; 7 bases match TRBD1. CDR3 length: 14 residues. Germline V gene lookup returns CDR1 MNHEY and CDR2 SVGEGT. Germline trimming cut 7 bases from V and 2 bases from J; bases unmatched to any gene: 7. DNA of the CDR3: TGTGCCAGCATCGAGGGGGCCGGAAACACTGAAGCTTTCTTT. Translating it yields CASIEGAGNTEAFF.

This clonotype was recorded many times. The rearrangement links TRBV7-2 to TRBJ1-1; a possible D gene is TRBD1 (6 bases). Trimming stripped 5 bases from V and 6 bases from J, with 22 bases between. This CDR3 has 16 amino acids. Germline loops: CDR1 SGHTA, CDR2 FQGNSA. CDR3 region: CASSRGTPLVGAEAFF. CDR3 nucleotides: TGTGCCAGCAGCCGGGGGACACCCTTAGTGGGGGCTGAAGCTTTCTTT.

This clonotype was found a few times. The CDR3 bases are TGCGCCAGCAGCCTACAGGGAGTCGGAGAAAAACTGTTTTTT. It specifies CASSLQGVGEKLFF. This chain links TRBV4-1 with TRBJ1-4; D might be TRBD1 (6 bases). Looked up from germline, CDR1 is MGHRA and CDR2 is YSYEKL. Trimming stripped 4 bases from V and 8 bases from J, with 14 bases between. This CDR3 is 14 amino acids long.

The chain joins TRBV12-3 or TRBV12-4 to TRBJ2-6, with D possibly being TRBD1 (6 bases). V was shortened by 8 bases and J by 0 bases, with 14 bases between the two germline ends. This CDR3 comprises 16 residues. The CDR3 protein is CASESKGGSGANVLTF. The CDR3 coding sequence is TGTGCCAGCGAGAGTAAAGGGGGCTCTGGGGCCAACGTCCTGACTTTC.

This clonotype has only a few counts. This sequence joins TRBV27 and TRBJ1-1, with TRBD1 as a possible D gene (6 bases). The CDR3 sequence is 14 residues long. CDR1 MNHEY and CDR2 SMNVEV come from the germline V gene (reference sequence). Trimming stripped 4 bases from V and 7 bases from J, with 16 bases between. CDR3 sequence reads: CASSSLGHHLEAFF. CDR3 in DNA: TGTGCCAGCAGTTCGCTGGGACACCACCTTGAAGCTTTCTTT.

This clonotype was detected ten times or more. The chain has TRBV6-5 and TRBJ1-5; TRBD1 matches 11 bases. The V gene end was trimmed by 5 bases and the J gene end by 7 bases; junction bases not matched to a gene: 7. The CDR3 length is 15 residues. Germline CDR1 MNHEY, CDR2 SVGAGI. CDR3 loop: CASSTGTGGRQPQHF. As DNA, the CDR3 is TGTGCCAGCAGTACGGGGACAGGGGGGAGGCAGCCCCAGCATTTT.

This sequence joins TRBV11-2 and TRBJ2-7, with 12 bases fitting TRBD2. The CDR3 has 16 residues. The germline gives CDR1 SGHAT, CDR2 FQNNGV. The J segment lost 4 bases and the V segment lost 0 bases, leaving 4 bases of the junction unmatched. The CDR3 DNA reads as TGTGCCAGCAGCTTAGATCCTCTAGCGGGGGGGTACGAGCAGTACTTC. Encoded protein: CASSLDPLAGGYEQYF. The variable domain in full, completed from reference TRBV11-2 and TRBJ2-7, reads EAGVAQSPRYKIIEKRQSVAFWCNPISGHATLYWYQQILGQGPKLLIQFQNNGVVDDSQLPKDRFSAERLKGVDSTLKIQPAKLEDSAVYLCASSLDPLAGGYEQYFGPGTRLTVT.

This clonotype was observed many times. The chain employs TRBV5-1 and TRBJ2-7; tentatively, D is TRBD1 or TRBD2 (5 bases each). The CDR3 runs to 13 residues. The germline CDR1 and CDR2 sequences are SGHRS and YFSETQ. Trimming left V 5 bases short and J 2 bases short, with 11 bases between. For the CDR3, the DNA is TGCGCCAGCAGTCGGGACGCCACCTACGAGCAGTACTTC. This gives the protein CASSRDATYEQYF. Variable domain in full (rest from reference TRBV5-1 and TRBJ2-7): KAGVTQTPRYLIKTRGQQVTLSCSPISGHRSVSWYQQTPGQGLQFLFEYFSETQRNKGNFPGRFSGRQFSNSRSEMNVSTLELGDSALYLCASSRDATYEQYFGPGTRLTVT.

This clonotype came up a few times. The rearrangement joins TRBV4-3 to TRBJ1-5, with 7 bases lining up with TRBD1. Unmatched junction bases numbered 7, after V lost 1 base and J lost 7 bases. The CDR3 contains 15 residues. CDR1 LGHNA and CDR2 YSLEER come from the germline V gene. The CDR3 region is CASSQAMTGNQPQHF. The CDR3 DNA sequence: TGCGCCAGCAGCCAAGCTATGACAGGGAACCAGCCCCAGCATTTT.

In this sample, this clonotype turned up many times. V is TRBV6-4 and J is TRBJ1-2; D is uncertain. The CDR3 consists of 14 residues. With 5 bases removed from V and 6 bases from J, the gap between germline ends came to 16 bases. Germline loops: CDR1 MRHNA, CDR2 SNTAGT. The CDR3, as DNA: TGTGCCAGCAGTCCCGGGTCCCCGGAGGATGGCTACACCTTC. It specifies CASSPGSPEDGYTF.

This clonotype was observed a handful of times. V and J are TRBV5-1 and TRBJ1-1, with a weak D call TRBD1 (5 bases). V lost 5 bases, J lost 0 bases, and 8 bases lay in between. Germline assignment: CDR1 SGHRS and CDR2 YFSETQ. This CDR3 region has 13 residues. DNA for the CDR3: TGCGCCAGCAGTGAGGGACTGAACACTGAAGCTTTCTTT. Residues: CASSEGLNTEAFF.

This clonotype was detected only a few times. V usage is TRBV5-1 and J usage is TRBJ2-1, with 8 bases identical to TRBD1. V shed 4 bases, J shed 2 bases, and the junction held 5 bases outside the gene matches. Germline V lookup: CDR1 SGHRS, CDR2 YFSETQ. CDR3 length: 15 amino acids. The CDR3 sequence: CASSPPGGAYNEQFF. The CDR3 coding sequence is TGCGCCAGCAGCCCACCAGGGGGCGCCTACAATGAGCAGTTCTTC. The entire variable domain, with the rest obtained from reference TRBV5-1 and TRBJ2-1, is as follows: KAGVTQTPRYLIKTRGQQVTLSCSPISGHRSVSWYQQTPGQGLQFLFEYFSETQRNKGNFPGRFSGRQFSNSRSEMNVSTLELGDSALYLCASSPPGGAYNEQFFGPGTRLTVL.

The chain is built from TRBV7-2 and TRBJ1-5; D not resolved. The CDR3 covers 15 residues. Germline CDR1 is SGHTA and CDR2 is FQGNSA. V was shortened by 5 bases and J by 12 bases, with 23 bases between the two germline ends. This chain's CDR3 is CASSPSPASSSRQHF. The DNA for the CDR3 is TGTGCCAGCAGCCCCTCCCCGGCCTCTTCTAGCCGCCAGCATTTT.

This clonotype came up a few times. The CDR3 DNA reads as TGCGCCAGCAGCACGCTGAGGAACACTGAAGCTTTCTTT. This gives the protein CASSTLRNTEAFF. The chain uses TRBV5-1 and TRBJ1-1; D not certain. The CDR3 contains 13 residues. Per germline, CDR1 SGHRS and CDR2 YFSETQ. V lost 4 bases and J lost 1, with 8 bases in between.

Many counts were recorded for this clonotype. The CDR3: CASSSGTGSYEQYF. In nucleotides, the CDR3 is TGTGCCAGCTCATCCGGGACAGGGAGCTACGAGCAGTACTTC. V gene TRBV18 combines with J gene TRBJ2-7, with 9 positions matching TRBD1. V gave up 5 bases and J gave up 3 bases; unmatched junction bases: 5. CDR3 length: 14 residues. The germline V gene has CDR1 KGHSH and CDR2 LQKENI.

This clonotype was detected ten times or more. This chain joins TRBV7-3 and TRBJ2-1, with TRBD2 matching 9 bases. CDR3 length equals 17 residues. The ends lost 0 bases at V and 3 bases at J; junction bases unmatched: 6. CDR1 is SGHTA, CDR2 FQGTGA, per germline. The CDR3 region is CASSLTPSGEFYNEQFF. The CDR3 DNA follows: TGTGCCAGCAGCTTAACCCCTAGCGGGGAATTCTACAATGAGCAGTTCTTC.

This chain joins TRBV24-1 and TRBJ2-3; D is uncertain. The CDR3 runs to 16 residues. Trimming pared 1 base from V and 1 base from J, leaving 11 bases between. Germline CDR1 is KGHDR and CDR2 is SFDVKD. For the CDR3, the DNA is TGTGCCACCAGTGATTTTTGGGGTTCCGGCACAGATACGCAGTATTTT. This codes for CATSDFWGSGTDTQYF.